This T cell receptor beta chain is from a study of blood T cells in healthy people across ages. Germline V gene data show CDR1 as LGHDT and CDR2 as YNNKEL (reference sequence). Trimming left V 3 bases short and J 5 bases short, with 14 bases between. The CDR3 length is 14 residues. In this sample, this clonotype turned up a few times. Primed by a sample-barcoded 5' primer and a J-beta primer mix, a second PCR proceeded for about 6 to 12 cycles. TCRdb re-derived calls from the 5' RACE reads in MiXCR, one entry per CDR3 protein. Here the sample spans about a million distinct CDR3 sequences, approximately 50% being singletons.

The TCR comes from a woman aged 55-70 years in good health. Sequencing was carried out using blood. The genes are TRBV3-1 and TRBJ2-7; tentatively, D is TRBD1 (5 bases). Here the CDR3 reads CASSQGSGWNEQYF. CDR3 coding DNA: TGTGCCAGCAGCCAGGGGTCAGGGTGGAACGAGCAGTACTTC.